Included here is one T cell receptor beta chain sequence, with context. Its antigen remains unidentified. Trimming took 5 bases from V and 8 from J, leaving 13 bases between them. Germline-derived CDR1 and CDR2 are LGHNA and YSLEER. This CDR3 region has 13 residues. The data were obtained in a study of cytomegalovirus exposure and HLA in healthy donors. Overall study context: The 130 or so validation repertoires, a later analysis reported, used the same platform as the 700 or so repertoires from the first cohort.

Whole-study results and caveats: First-cohort TCR clusters tended to co-occur in the 120 or so validation repertoires, a later analysis found. Reportedly, cytomegalovirus status was diagnosed with high sensitivity and specificity.

Profiled with immunoSEQ multiplex PCR; TCRdb holds only in-frame clones, not every one. The sample lists about 98,000 clones, approximately 90% occurring once. These donors were members of the approximately 110-subject validation cohort, a group separate from the approximately 670-subject first cohort. This TCR came from a woman younger than 45 in good health and CMV-seronegative. The J gene is TRBJ2-1, the V gene TRBV4-3; D is unclear. Sequencing was performed on PBMCs. The CDR3 sequence: CASSDSFADEQFF. DNA of the CDR3: TGCGCCAGCAGCGATAGTTTTGCTGATGAGCAGTTCTTC.